This is a list of T cell receptor beta chains from one sample in a study of blood T cell repertoires in COVID-19. Some clones are missing from TCRdb's copy, which holds only in-frame ones; the method was immunoSEQ multiplex PCR. The sample carries 120,000 or so clones, less than 75% recorded once. The sample was peripheral blood. Receptor source: a human donor with acute or convalescent COVID-19. The donor label of this sample is uncertain. Both conserved end residues are part of each CDR3. D genes are given only for firm matches. Size values are once, few and many counts, or a class for expanded clones, and some rows have none.

j_call,clone_size,d_call,v_call,cdr3_nt,cdr3_aa
TRBJ2-4,.,TRBD2,TRBV20-1,TGCAGTGCTAGTTGGCTAGCGGGTCTACAGTACTTC,CSASWLAGLQYF
TRBJ2-4,once,TRBD1,TRBV19,TGTGCCAGTAGTATTGGGACAGGGGCGACCAAAAACATTCAGTACTTC,CASSIGTGATKNIQYF
TRBJ1-4,.,.,TRBV12-3/TRBV12-4,TGTGCCAGCAGCTGGGACAAAGGCCAACTGTTTTTT,CASSWDKGQLFF
TRBJ2-1,many,.,TRBV24-1,TGTGCCACCAGTGATTTAGGCGGGGATGAGCAGTTCTTC,CATSDLGGDEQFF
TRBJ2-2,few,.,TRBV1,TGCACCAGCAGCCAAGCCTCCATAAGTAGCGGGGGGAACACCGGGGAGCTGTTTTTT,CTSSQASISSGGNTGELFF
TRBJ1-1,.,.,TRBV2,TGTGCCAGCAGTGGGAGGTTGTCTGAAGCTTTCTTT,CASSGRLSEAFF
TRBJ1-3,.,.,TRBV9,TGTGCCAGCAGCGCCGACGGGGGTCGCTCTGGAAACACCATATATTTT,CASSADGGRSGNTIYF
TRBJ1-5,.,TRBD1,TRBV4-1,TGCGCCAGCAGCCAGGGGGACAGGCAAAATCAGCCCCAGCATTTT,CASSQGDRQNQPQHF
TRBJ2-3,few,.,TRBV28,TGTGCCAGCAGCCAACTCGCTGTAGACACAGATACGCAGTATTTT,CASSQLAVDTDTQYF
TRBJ2-1,.,TRBD1,TRBV2,TGTGCCAGCACGAGACAGGGGGCGGTGAGTGAGCAGTTCTTC,CASTRQGAVSEQFF
TRBJ2-5,.,.,TRBV4-2,TGTGCCAGCAGCCAACACACGTTACAAGAGACCCAGTACTTC,CASSQHTLQETQYF
TRBJ1-2,few,TRBD1,TRBV2,TGTGCCAGCAGGGAATCGACAGGGTTGCTCAGAGGCTATGGCTACACCTTC,CASRESTGLLRGYGYTF
TRBJ2-2,.,.,TRBV9,TGTGCCAGCAGCGTAGCGACTCACACCGGGGAGCTGTTTTTT,CASSVATHTGELFF
TRBJ2-1,few,TRBD2,TRBV30,TGTGCCTGGAGTGGGGTAGCGGGGGATGAGCAGTTCTTC,CAWSGVAGDEQFF
TRBJ1-2,.,.,TRBV5-8,TGTGCCAGCAGCTTTGCAGCGGACTATGGCTACACCTTC,CASSFAADYGYTF
TRBJ1-1,few,TRBD1,TRBV2,TGTGCCAGCAGTGAAGTCAGGGGGCCTAACACTGAAGCTTTCTTT,CASSEVRGPNTEAFF
TRBJ2-2,.,TRBD1,TRBV11-2,TGTGCCAGCAGCCGCCGACAGGGGGTAGTGAACACCGGGGAGCTGTTTTTT,CASSRRQGVVNTGELFF
TRBJ1-2,few,.,TRBV28,TGTGCCAGCAGTTTATCGTTTGGCACAAACTATGGCTACACCTTC,CASSLSFGTNYGYTF
TRBJ2-7,many,TRBD1,TRBV11-2,TGTGCCAGCAGCTTAGGACAGGGGGCTTACGAGCAGTACTTC,CASSLGQGAYEQYF
TRBJ1-3,.,.,TRBV29-1,TGCAGCGTTGAACAGGGTTTCTCTGGAAACACCATATATTTT,CSVEQGFSGNTIYF
TRBJ2-1,.,TRBD1,TRBV30,TGTGCCTGGAGTCTGGACAGGATCAATGAGCAGTTCTTC,CAWSLDRINEQFF
TRBJ1-2,.,.,TRBV5-5,TGTGCCAGCAGCTTGGAGTGGAGAGCTAACTATGGCTACACCTTC,CASSLEWRANYGYTF
TRBJ1-2,.,.,TRBV20-1,TGCAGTGCTAGTAATTTGGGGGGGACTGGCTACACCTTC,CSASNLGGTGYTF
TRBJ2-5,.,.,TRBV5-1,TGCGCCAGCAGCTTGGGGACATTCCAAGAGACCCAGTACTTC,CASSLGTFQETQYF
TRBJ1-1,.,.,TRBV7-3,TGTGCCAGCAGTAAGGGGTTAAACACTGAAGCTTTCTTT,CASSKGLNTEAFF
TRBJ1-5,.,.,TRBV2,TGTGCCAGCAGTGAAGGCCACAACAATCAGCCCCAGCATTTT,CASSEGHNNQPQHF
TRBJ2-3,.,TRBD2,TRBV11-3,TGTGCCAGCAGCTTCGCTAGCGGAAGCACAGATACGCAGTATTTT,CASSFASGSTDTQYF